Detailed here is one T cell receptor (beta chain). This sample also contains other DNA sequences that code for the same CDR3. These data originate in a study of shared clonotypes between healthy human individuals. Trimming left V 2 bases short and J 8 bases short, with 9 bases between. Germline lookup yields CDR1 KGHSH and CDR2 LQKENI. The CDR3 sequence is 13 residues long. The table came from immunoSEQ multiplex PCR; TCRdb's copy has only in-frame clones and leaves some out. The sample yields around 500,000 clones, almost 80% seen once. The material sequenced was PBMCs. The chain couples TRBV18 to TRBJ1-4; the D gene is possibly TRBD1 (5 bases). This clonotype was sampled from a woman between 40 and 55 years old in good health. Some clones in this sample may be carry-over from other donors' samples. This CDR3 is CASSPGTDEKLFF. The CDR3, as DNA: TGTGCCAGCTCACCAGGGACGGACGAAAAACTGTTTTTT.